A single sample is the source of the 30 T cell receptor beta chains below, sequenced in a study. TCRdb called the 5' RACE reads again in MiXCR, with one record for every CDR3 protein. The sample includes about 11,000 distinct CDR3 sequences, roughly 15% of them seen just once. Treg sorting used a CD4+CD25+CD127-/low gate. Sample: Tregs sorted from a lymph node. These receptors were collected from a female donor with breast cancer.

By share, this clonotype ranks as medium-sized. This chain joins TRBV5-1 and TRBJ2-7; the match to TRBD1 covers 9 bases. The germline CDR1 and CDR2 sequences are SGHRS and YFSETQ. CDR3 length: 16 residues. Trimming removed 3 bases from V and 4 bases from J; junction bases left unmatched: 11. CDR3 amino acids: CASSSPGWGQGYEQYF. CDR3 nucleotides: TGCGCCAGCAGCTCCCCGGGTTGGGGACAGGGTTACGAGCAGTACTTC.

This clonotype is medium-sized in the sample. The rearrangement joins TRBV5-1 to TRBJ2-7; TRBD2 matches at 12 bases. The CDR3 consists of 16 residues. Per the germline V gene, CDR1 is SGHRS and CDR2 is YFSETQ. V lost 0 bases, J lost 1 base, and 2 bases stayed unmatched. The CDR3 is CASSLEGLAGSYEQYF. The CDR3 bases are TGCGCCAGCAGCTTGGAAGGACTAGCGGGGTCCTACGAGCAGTACTTC.

This clonotype was counted many times. The genes are TRBV5-1 and TRBJ1-1; D perhaps matches TRBD1 (6 bases). The V end lost 3 bases, the J end lost 2 bases, and 11 bases lay between the germline ends. The germline V gene has CDR1 SGHRS and CDR2 YFSETQ. The CDR3 extends over 14 amino acids. The CDR3 sequence: CASSWEGQNTEAFF. The CDR3 coding sequence is TGCGCCAGCAGCTGGGAGGGACAAAACACTGAAGCTTTCTTT.

This clonotype is termed medium-sized. This rearrangement joins TRBV7-9 to TRBJ1-1; 7 bases fit TRBD1. This CDR3 region has 15 residues. Trimming removed 4 bases from V and 4 bases from J; junction bases left unmatched: 9. Germline V lookup: CDR1 SEHNR, CDR2 FQNEAQ (reference sequence). CDR3 sequence: CASSSFDRASTEAFF. CDR3 bases: TGTGCCAGCAGCTCATTCGACAGGGCGAGCACTGAAGCTTTCTTT.

In its sample, this clonotype is medium-sized. The chain combines TRBV7-8 with TRBJ2-6; TRBD1 is a possible D gene (5 bases). Trimming cost V 5 bases and J 0 bases, with 14 bases left between them. CDR3 length: 17 residues. Per germline, CDR1 SGHVS and CDR2 FQNEAQ. In nucleotides, the CDR3 is TGTGCCAGCAGCCGACAGTCTCGCGGCTCTGGGGCCAACGTCCTGACTTTC. It translates to CASSRQSRGSGANVLTF. The full variable domain, rest sourced from reference TRBV7-8 and TRBJ2-6, is GAGVSQSPRYKVAKRGQDVALRCDPISGHVSLFWYQQALGQGPEFLTYFQNEAQLDKSGLPSDRFFAERPEGSVSTLKIQRTQQEDSAVYLCASSRQSRGSGANVLTFGAGSRLTVL.

A few counts support this clonotype. J is TRBJ1-1 and V is TRBV30; 8 bases map to TRBD1. V trimming: 1 base; J trimming: 3 bases; junction bases outside the gene matches: 1. The CDR3 is 13 residues long. CDR1 GTSNPN and CDR2 SVGIG come from the germline V gene (reference sequence). In DNA, the CDR3 is TGTGCCTGGAGTGACAGGGGGGACACTGAAGCTTTCTTT. Translated: CAWSDRGDTEAFF.

About this clonotype itself: A clone one base away is much larger, so this may be a read error. The J gene is TRBJ2-1, the V gene TRBV6-2 or TRBV6-3; 7 bases fit TRBD1. The CDR3 sequence is 17 residues long. V shed 0 bases, J shed 5 bases, and the junction held 10 bases outside the gene matches. Looked up from germline, CDR1 is MNHEY and CDR2 is SVGEGT. DNA of the CDR3: TGTGCCAGCAGTTACTCGAAAAGGGGGCTTCTGGACAATGAGCAGTTCTTC. Translating it yields CASSYSKRGLLDNEQFF.

Remarks on this clonotype: This may stem from a read error, because a much larger clone lies one nucleotide away. The chain uses TRBV12-3 or TRBV12-4 and TRBJ1-1; the D gene is possibly TRBD1 (5 bases). CDR3 length equals 14 residues. V dropped 7 bases and J dropped 1 base, with 13 bases sitting between them. CDR3 coding DNA: TGTGCCAGCACCTGGACAAGGGGGAACACTGAAGCTTTCTTT. Protein: CASTWTRGNTEAFF.

The chain combines TRBV20-1 with TRBJ2-1, with 7 bases aligning to TRBD2. The J segment lost 4 bases and the V segment lost 5 bases, leaving 11 bases of the junction unmatched. This CDR3 contains 15 residues. Germline-derived CDR1 and CDR2 are DFQATT and SNEGSKA (reference sequence). The CDR3 here is CSAGGLAGAYNEQFF. DNA for the CDR3: TGCAGTGCTGGAGGACTCGCGGGAGCTTACAATGAGCAGTTCTTC.

About this clonotype itself: One base away lies a much larger clone, so this may be a sequencing read error. Here the CDR3 omits its conserved ending phenylalanine or tryptophan, so a read error is the likely source. The V gene is TRBV29-1, the J gene TRBJ2-5; D may be TRBD1 or TRBD2 (6 bases each). The CDR3 runs to 16 residues. The germline CDR1 and CDR2 sequences are SQVTM and ANQGSEA. The V gene lost 8 bases and the J gene lost 5 bases, with 27 bases spanning the gap. CDR3: CSTKGGNMNLHETQYV. CDR3 nucleotides: TGCAGCACTAAAGGGGGGAATATGAACCTCCATGAGACCCAGTACGTC.

As for this clonotype: The junction shows a germline mismatch at one end, possibly a read error. The chain combines TRBV12-3 or TRBV12-4 with TRBJ2-3; 10 positions agree with TRBD2. The CDR3 length is 16 residues. CDR3 region: CASSLRAGGPTDMQYF. The CDR3 coding sequence is TGTGCCAGCAGTTTAAGAGCGGGAGGGCCCACAGATATGCAGTATTTT.

In this sample, this clonotype turned up many times. The chain employs TRBV12-3 or TRBV12-4 and TRBJ2-7; 8 nucleotides agree with TRBD1. J gave up 6 bases and V 7 bases, and 11 bases lay outside the gene matches. The CDR3 is made up of 14 amino acids. CDR3 amino acids: CASKDRVDSGEQYF. As DNA, the CDR3 is TGTGCCAGCAAGGACAGGGTAGATTCGGGCGAGCAGTACTTC.

By share, this clonotype ranks as medium-sized (0.01 to 0.1%). This CDR3 is CASGGVGDTEAFF. In DNA, the CDR3 is TGCGCCAGCGGGGGGGTTGGGGACACTGAAGCTTTCTTT. This chain uses TRBV5-1 with TRBJ1-1, with D possibly TRBD1 on 5 matching bases. Trimming removed 7 bases at V and 3 bases at J, with 13 bases between. The CDR3 runs 13 residues. Germline V gives CDR1 SGHRS, CDR2 YFSETQ.

Note on this clonotype: A single base separates this from a much larger clone, so it may be a read error. The CDR3 coding sequence is TGCGCCAGCAGCCAACTTGGTGAATCCGACGAGCAGTACTTC. It encodes CASSQLGESDEQYF. The chain recombines TRBV4-1 with TRBJ2-7, with D hard to call. The V end was cut by 2 bases, the J end by 5 bases, with 13 bases between. This CDR3 region has 14 residues. The V gene's germline CDR1 is MGHRA and CDR2 YSYEKL.

Points on this clonotype: It is likely a read error, because the conserved phenylalanine at the end of the CDR3 is missing. The DNA is left out, because the CDR3 cannot be placed on it with certainty; the CDR3 is given as TCRdb lists it. This chain connects TRBV4-1 to TRBJ2-5; TRBD2, as called in the table, went unchecked against the DNA. From germline, CDR1 is MGHRA and CDR2 YSYEKL. The CDR3 region is 16 residues in length, termini included. The CDR3 spells CASSPRTSGSGETQNV.

In its sample, this clonotype was seen many times. This chain connects TRBV4-1 to TRBJ2-2, with D perhaps matching TRBD1 or TRBD2 (5 bases each). Germline loops: CDR1 MGHRA, CDR2 YSYEKL. Trimming shortened V by 4 bases and J by 4 bases, and 19 bases separated the two germline ends. The CDR3 spans 17 residues. The CDR3 is CASSPRGVRVPTGELFF. In DNA, the CDR3 is TGCGCCAGCAGCCCTAGGGGAGTCAGGGTTCCCACCGGGGAGCTGTTTTTT.

The sample holds a few counts of this clonotype. The CDR3 end shows no conserved phenylalanine or tryptophan, and so a read error is likely. The chain carries TRBV2 and TRBJ2-3; D uncertain. V was clipped by 1 base and J by 3 bases, with 5 bases between them. The CDR3 extends over 13 amino acids. The V gene's germline CDR1 is SNHLY and CDR2 FYNNEI. CDR3 protein: CASSEGATDTQYL. CDR3 in DNA: TGTGCCAGCAGTGAAGGGGCGACAGATACGCAGTATCTT.

This clonotype is medium-sized (0.01 to 0.1%). The chain links TRBV15 to TRBJ2-4; 8 bases are a match to TRBD2. CDR1 is LNHNV, CDR2 YYDKDF, per germline (reference sequence). The CDR3 spans 20 residues. J gave up 0 bases and V 2 bases, and 15 bases lay outside the gene matches. Written as DNA, the CDR3 is TGTGCCACCAGCAGACCCGCTAATTATCTAGCGGGTCGAGCCAAAAACATTCAGTACTTC. This translates into CATSRPANYLAGRAKNIQYF.

In this sample, this clonotype is medium-sized (0.01 to 0.1%). CDR3 nucleotides: TGCAGTGCTAGAGACCTATTGACAGGGGGCTTGAGCAATCAGCCCCAGCATTTT. Encoded protein: CSARDLLTGGLSNQPQHF. The chain carries TRBV20-1 and TRBJ1-5; 10 bases line up with TRBD1. This CDR3 has 18 residues. Germline V gene data show CDR1 as DFQATT and CDR2 as SNEGSKA (reference sequence). V shed 0 bases, J shed 1 base, and the junction held 9 bases outside the gene matches.

This clonotype appeared a few times. This may be a read error: a much more frequent sequence differs by one nucleotide. The chain recombines TRBV9 with TRBJ2-1, with D possibly matching TRBD2 (5 bases). The CDR3 is made up of 14 amino acids. CDR1 is SGDLS, CDR2 YYNGEE, per germline. CDR3 region: CACSVGLEYNEQFF. CDR3 in DNA: TGTGCCTGCAGCGTAGGACTTGAGTACAATGAGCAGTTCTTC.

This clonotype appeared a few times. The rearrangement uses TRBV12-3 or TRBV12-4 and TRBJ1-2; D is perhaps TRBD1 (6 bases). The CDR3 extends over 13 amino acids. Trimming removed 5 bases at V and 8 bases at J, with 15 bases between. CDR3 protein: CASSRDRYGGYTF. The CDR3 nucleotides are TGTGCCAGCAGTCGTGACAGGTATGGCGGCTACACCTTC.

This clonotype is medium-sized. A junction boundary mismatches the germline segment, possibly from a read error. The chain is built from TRBV7-9 and TRBJ1-1; D possibly corresponds to TRBD1 (5 bases). The CDR3 extends over 15 amino acids. Germline lookup yields CDR1 SEHNR and CDR2 FQNEAQ (reference sequence). CDR3 amino acids: CAGSPNTGALAEAFF. CDR3 nucleotides: TGTGCCGGCAGCCCAAACACCGGGGCATTAGCTGAAGCTTTCTTT. Drawing the rest from reference TRBV7-9 and TRBJ1-1, the complete variable domain is DTGVSQNPRHKITKRGQNVTFRCDPISEHNRLYWYRQTLGQGPEFLTYFQNEAQLEKSRLLSDRFSAERPKGSFSTLEIQRTEQGDSAMYLCAGSPNTGALAEAFFGQGTRLTVV.

V gene TRBV10-2 combines with J gene TRBJ2-1; TRBD2 matches 9 bases. With V trimmed by 5 bases and J by 2 bases, 10 bases remained unmatched. Germline lookup yields CDR1 WSHSY and CDR2 SAAADI. The CDR3 covers 17 residues. CDR3 nucleotide sequence: TGCGCCAGCAGTCGTCTAACTAGCGGGTGGACCTACAATGAGCAGTTCTTC. Its protein product is CASSRLTSGWTYNEQFF.

By its share, this clonotype is medium-sized. The chain's CDR3 is CASSPAGTGKNEQFF. The CDR3 bases are TGTGCCAGCAGCCCCGCCGGGACAGGGAAAAATGAGCAGTTCTTC. This chain connects TRBV7-9 to TRBJ2-1; 9 bases fit TRBD1. The germline CDR1 and CDR2 sequences are SEHNR and FQNEAQ (reference sequence). V dropped 5 bases and J dropped 7; count of bases not matched to a gene: 9. CDR3 size: 15 residues.

In its sample, this clonotype was seen a few times. The chain combines TRBV12-3 or TRBV12-4 with TRBJ1-5; no firm D call. This CDR3 contains 15 residues. V was trimmed by 3 bases and J by 3 bases, leaving 12 bases between them. In DNA form, the CDR3 reads TGTGCCAGCAGTTTGAAGACGGATCTCAATCAGCCCCAGCATTTT. Amino acids: CASSLKTDLNQPQHF.

This clonotype was detected only a few times. This chain joins TRBV7-9 and TRBJ2-6; TRBD1 matches 7 bases. Germline trimming cut 8 bases from V and 0 bases from J; bases unmatched to any gene: 7. CDR1 and CDR2 (germline): SEHNR, FQNEAQ (reference sequence). The CDR3 contains 16 residues. CDR3 in DNA: TGTGCCAGCCCCCAGGGGGTCTTCTCTGGGGCCAACGTCCTGACTTTC. This codes for CASPQGVFSGANVLTF.

By sample share, this clonotype is medium-sized (0.01 to 0.1%). This chain connects TRBV7-9 to TRBJ1-1, with 8 bases aligning to TRBD1. In germline, CDR1 is SEHNR, CDR2 FQNEAQ (reference sequence). Unmatched junction bases numbered 3, after V lost 3 bases and J lost 3 bases. The CDR3 extends over 14 amino acids. Here the CDR3 reads CASSLTGVDTEAFF. The CDR3 DNA reads TGTGCCAGCAGCTTGACAGGGGTGGACACTGAAGCTTTCTTT. Full variable domain (rest looked up from reference TRBV7-9 and TRBJ1-1): DTGVSQNPRHKITKRGQNVTFRCDPISEHNRLYWYRQTLGQGPEFLTYFQNEAQLEKSRLLSDRFSAERPKGSFSTLEIQRTEQGDSAMYLCASSLTGVDTEAFFGQGTRLTVV.

This clonotype occurred a few times. A read error may produce the germline difference seen at one junction end. The chain combines TRBV30 with TRBJ1-2; D is possibly TRBD1 (5 bases). Germline values: CDR1 GTSNPN, CDR2 SVGIG (reference sequence). The CDR3 runs to 16 residues. For the CDR3, the DNA is TGTGCCTGGAGTGTAAGTGTGAGGGGCCTTTCCTATGGCTCCACCTTC. It encodes CAWSVSVRGLSYGSTF. The full variable domain, in which reference TRBV30 and TRBJ1-2 provide the parts outside the CDR3, is SQTIHQWPATLVQPVGSPLSLECTVEGTSNPNLYWYRQAAGRGLQLLFYSVGIGQISSEVPQNLSASRPQDRQFILSSKKLLLSDSGFYLCAWSVSVRGLSYGSTFGSGTRLTVV.

This clonotype turned up a few times. A much larger clone sits a single nucleotide away, making a read error possible. The genes are TRBV12-3 or TRBV12-4 and TRBJ1-5, with a tentative D call TRBD1 (5 bases). The CDR3 runs 12 residues. The CDR3 is CASSSSRQHQHF. The CDR3 DNA is TGTGCCAGCAGCTCCTCGAGACAGCACCAGCATTTT.

This clonotype is medium-sized by share. CDR3 coding DNA: TGCGCCAGCAGCACCTCTCTAGCGCCAGAGACCCAGTACTTC. This sequence encodes CASSTSLAPETQYF. The V gene is TRBV5-1, the J gene TRBJ2-5; D might be TRBD2 (6 bases). Germline-derived CDR1 and CDR2 are SGHRS and YFSETQ. The CDR3 is 14 residues long. V dropped 4 bases and J dropped 4 bases, with 14 bases sitting between them.